This TCR beta chain is from a study of blood T cell repertoires in COVID-19. With 1 base clipped from V and 12 bases from J, the junction kept 9 bases outside the gene matches. The CDR3 is 14 amino acids. In germline, CDR1 is SGDLS, CDR2 YYNGEE. The assay was immunoSEQ multiplex PCR, and TCRdb's table has in-frame clones only and misses some. Of roughly 40,000 clones listed, 85% are singletons. The source of this sequence is a human donor in a cohort sampled during active COVID-19. The chain links TRBV9 to TRBJ2-1; 8 bases line up with TRBD2. Sequenced material: peripheral blood. The CDR3 spells CASSVNNGGRPQFF. The DNA for the CDR3 is TGTGCCAGCAGCGTAAATAACGGCGGGAGGCCGCAGTTCTTC.